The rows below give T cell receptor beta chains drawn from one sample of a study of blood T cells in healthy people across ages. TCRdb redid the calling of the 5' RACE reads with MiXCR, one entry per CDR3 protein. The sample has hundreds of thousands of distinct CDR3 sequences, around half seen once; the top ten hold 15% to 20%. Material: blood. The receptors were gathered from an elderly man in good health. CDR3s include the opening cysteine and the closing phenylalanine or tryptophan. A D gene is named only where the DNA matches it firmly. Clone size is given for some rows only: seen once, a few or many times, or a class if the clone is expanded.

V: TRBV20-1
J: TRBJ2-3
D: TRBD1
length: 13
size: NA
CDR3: CSAQGQGVDTQYF
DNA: TGCAGTGCTCAGGGACAGGGTGTAGATACGCAGTATTTT

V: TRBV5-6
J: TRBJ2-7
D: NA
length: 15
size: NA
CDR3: CASSRKGGKSYEQYF
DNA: TGTGCCAGCAGCCGGAAAGGGGGGAAGTCCTACGAGCAGTACTTC

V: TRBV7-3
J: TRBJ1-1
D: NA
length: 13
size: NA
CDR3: CASSFRIDTEAFF
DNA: TGTGCCAGCAGCTTTAGAATAGACACTGAAGCTTTCTTT

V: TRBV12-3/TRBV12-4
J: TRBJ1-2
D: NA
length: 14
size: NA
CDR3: CASSSRGGGYGYTF
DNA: TGTGCCAGCAGCTCCCGGGGGGGAGGGTATGGCTACACCTTC

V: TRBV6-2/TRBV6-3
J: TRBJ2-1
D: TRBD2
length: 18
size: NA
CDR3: CASSYSILAGNRDNEQFF
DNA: TGTGCCAGCAGTTACTCGATACTAGCGGGAAACAGGGACAATGAGCAGTTCTTC

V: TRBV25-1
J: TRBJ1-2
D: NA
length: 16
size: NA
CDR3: CASSPTSGDAREGYTF
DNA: TGTGCCAGCAGCCCCACCTCAGGGGACGCGAGAGAAGGCTACACCTTC

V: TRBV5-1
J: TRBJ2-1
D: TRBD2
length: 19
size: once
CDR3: CASSWNTPGLAGYYNGQFF
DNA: TGCGCCAGCAGCTGGAACACGCCGGGACTAGCGGGGTACTACAATGGGCAGTTCTTC

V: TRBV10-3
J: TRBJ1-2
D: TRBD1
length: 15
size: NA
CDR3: CAIRNGTGPSYGYTF
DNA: TGTGCCATCAGGAACGGGACAGGGCCCTCCTATGGCTACACCTTC

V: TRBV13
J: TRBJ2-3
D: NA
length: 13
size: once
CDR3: CASSRDTKGTQYF
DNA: TGTGCCAGCAGCCGCGATACAAAGGGTACGCAGTATTTT

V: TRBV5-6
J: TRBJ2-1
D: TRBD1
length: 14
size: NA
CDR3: CASSPGTGNSRQFF
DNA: TGTGCCAGCAGTCCCGGGACAGGGAACAGTAGGCAGTTCTTC

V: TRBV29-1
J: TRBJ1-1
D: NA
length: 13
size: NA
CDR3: CSADRATNTGAFF
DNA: TGCAGCGCGGACAGAGCAACGAACACTGGAGCTTTCTTT

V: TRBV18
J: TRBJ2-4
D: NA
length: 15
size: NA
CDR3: CASSLRRDSKNIQYF
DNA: TGTGCCAGCTCACTAAGGCGGGACAGTAAAAACATTCAGTACTTC

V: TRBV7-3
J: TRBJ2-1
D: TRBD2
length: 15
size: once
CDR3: CASRWTSGGYNEQFF
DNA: TGTGCCAGCAGGTGGACTAGCGGAGGCTACAATGAGCAGTTCTTC

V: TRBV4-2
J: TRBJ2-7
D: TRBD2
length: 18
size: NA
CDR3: CASSQRVTSGSGPYEQYF
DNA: TGTGCCAGCAGCCAACGGGTCACTAGCGGGAGTGGGCCCTACGAGCAGTACTTC